The source of this T cell receptor beta chain is a study of cytomegalovirus exposure and HLA in healthy donors. Findings of the study overall: Specific recognition of CMV antigens was confirmed in vitro for three chains (all CMV-associated). Later findings reportedly placed an Asian-associated ancestry cluster below the approximately 670-donor mean for N-insertions.

The germline V gene encodes CDR1 MNHNS and CDR2 SASEGT. This CDR3 comprises 14 residues. Trimming removed 5 bases from V and 4 bases from J; junction bases left unmatched: 4. Use of 60 Vbeta and 13 Jbeta primers characterized the PCR. TCRdb's table, derived via immunoSEQ multiplex PCR, lists solely in-frame clones and lacks some. The sample carries under 150,000 clones, over 60% recorded once. This clone is judged medium-sized (0.01 to 0.1%). Antigen unknown. In the same sample, other DNA sequences code for this CDR3. This clonotype was sampled from a female donor in good health and CMV-seropositive. Sequenced sample: PBMCs. J is TRBJ1-3 and V is TRBV6-1, with 8 bases that match TRBD1. As DNA, the CDR3 is TGTGCCAGCAGTATACAGGGGGGAGGAAACACCATATATTTT. The encoded protein is CASSIQGGGNTIYF.